Listed here are 14 T cell receptor beta chains from one sample, sequenced in a study of OX40 agonist ivuxolimab in advanced cancers. Clones were read by immunoSEQ multiplex PCR, and TCRdb kept only the in-frame ones, dropping some. Of around 80,000 clones detected, just over 85% appear once; the ten largest clones hold about 0.72%. The starting material was CD4+ or CD8+ T cells sorted from blood, obtained in a trial of the OX40 agonist ivuxolimab. These receptor sequences come from an adult with an advanced solid tumor such as melanoma, head and neck, liver or kidney cancer.

This clone is termed medium-sized. J is TRBJ1-1 and V is TRBV30; possible D gene TRBD1, 5 bases. CDR3 length: 13 residues. The V gene lost 3 bases and the J gene lost 1 base, with 9 bases spanning the gap. Per germline, CDR1 GTSNPN and CDR2 SVGIG (reference sequence). The CDR3 sequence: CAWRPQANTEAFF. In DNA, the CDR3 is TGTGCCTGGAGACCACAGGCGAACACTGAAGCTTTCTTT.

The genes are TRBV19 and TRBJ2-7; the D gene is possibly TRBD2 (6 bases). The CDR3 is 13 residues long. CDR1 and CDR2 from the germline V gene are LNHDA and SQIVND (reference sequence). V was trimmed by 10 bases and J by 6 bases, leaving 19 bases between them. The CDR3 reads CATSENLEGEQYF. CDR3 nucleotide sequence: TGTGCCACCTCTGAAAATTTGGAGGGCGAGCAGTACTTC.

CDR3 residues: CASSLGTGVRGTEAFF. CDR3 in DNA: TGTGCCAGCAGCTTAGGGACAGGCGTCAGGGGGACTGAAGCTTTCTTT. The chain uses TRBV7-2 and TRBJ1-1; 7 bases map to TRBD1. V shed 1 base and J 5 bases; nucleotides not matched to a gene: 10. Looked up from germline, CDR1 is SGHTA and CDR2 is FQGNSA. This CDR3 has 16 amino acids.

The chain couples TRBV5-4 to TRBJ2-3, with D hard to call. The V and J ends lost 0 bases and 2 bases respectively, with 13 bases between them. The germline V gene has CDR1 SGHNT and CDR2 YYREEE (reference sequence). This CDR3 has 16 amino acids. Here the CDR3 reads CASSLALGRHTDTQYF. For the CDR3, the DNA is TGTGCCAGCAGCTTGGCCTTAGGGCGCCACACAGATACGCAGTATTTT.

CDR3 residues: CASSLTAYNEQFF. The CDR3 DNA is TGTGCCAGCAGCTTGACTGCCTACAATGAGCAGTTCTTC. The chain joins TRBV11-3 to TRBJ2-1; D not certain. The CDR3 is 13 amino acids. The V and J ends lost 3 bases and 2 bases respectively, with 5 bases between them. CDR1 is SGHNT and CDR2 is YENEEA in the germline V gene.

V usage is TRBV10-3 and J usage is TRBJ1-4; D not certain. Trimming shortened V by 4 bases and J by 5 bases, and 8 bases separated the two germline ends. This CDR3 has 13 residues. Germline loops: CDR1 ENHRY, CDR2 SYGVKD. The CDR3 nucleotides are TGTGCCATCAGTGTGGGGAAGAATGAAAAACTGTTTTTT. Translated: CAISVGKNEKLFF.

This chain links TRBV7-9 with TRBJ2-7, with 8 bases lining up with TRBD1. Germline V lookup: CDR1 SEHNR, CDR2 FQNEAQ (reference sequence). The CDR3 contains 14 residues. The junction had 5 bases not matched to a gene; V was cut back by 4 bases and J by 3 bases. The CDR3 protein is CASSSDRVGYEQYF. In nucleotides, the CDR3 is TGTGCCAGCAGCTCGGACAGGGTTGGCTACGAGCAGTACTTC.

This clone has a handful of counts. The same CDR3 also results from other DNA sequences found in this sample. The chain joins TRBV7-2 to TRBJ1-1; possibly TRBD1 for D (5 bases). The CDR3 is 14 residues long. The V gene's germline CDR1 is SGHTA and CDR2 FQGNSA. V lost 5 bases to trimming and J lost 0 bases, with 10 bases between them. CDR3 residues: CASSLDRVNTEAFF. The CDR3 DNA follows: TGTGCCAGCAGCCTAGACAGAGTGAACACTGAAGCTTTCTTT.

This chain links TRBV7-9 with TRBJ2-1; 8 positions agree with TRBD2. Losses at the gene ends were 6 bases for V and 7 bases for J; bases not matched to a gene: 11. Per the germline V gene, CDR1 is SEHNR and CDR2 is FQNEAQ (reference sequence). The CDR3 is 15 residues long. CDR3 bases: TGTGCCAGCAGTCTGGGACTAGATTCACGGAATGAGCAGTTCTTC. Its translation: CASSLGLDSRNEQFF.

This chain uses TRBV9 with TRBJ1-4; unclear D gene. CDR3 length: 13 amino acids. From germline, CDR1 is SGDLS and CDR2 YYNGEE. Trimming removed 3 bases from V and 8 bases from J, with 11 bases in between. The CDR3 nucleotides are TGTGCCAGCAGCGACAGTGAAGGAGAAAAACTGTTTTTT. Amino acid sequence: CASSDSEGEKLFF.

This chain joins TRBV6-6 and TRBJ2-6; D ambiguous. This CDR3 is 14 amino acids long. CDR1 and CDR2 from the germline V gene are MNHNY and SVGAGI (reference sequence). With 6 bases removed from V and 0 bases from J, the gap between germline ends came to 6 bases. The CDR3 DNA is TGTGCCAGCAGCCCCCTCTCTGGGGCCAACGTCCTGACTTTC. The encoded protein is CASSPLSGANVLTF.

This clone has a single count. The chain carries TRBV9 and TRBJ2-2, with D perhaps matching TRBD1 (6 bases). Germline loops: CDR1 SGDLS, CDR2 YYNGEE. V was pared by 3 bases and J by 0 bases, with 12 bases between. The CDR3 sequence is 16 residues long. The CDR3 loop is CASSEGHTTNTGELFF. CDR3 in DNA: TGTGCCAGCAGCGAGGGACATACCACGAACACCGGGGAGCTGTTTTTT. The whole variable domain, remainder taken from reference TRBV9 and TRBJ2-2, is DSGVTQTPKHLITATGQRVTLRCSPRSGDLSVYWYQQSLDQGLQFLIQYYNGEERAKGNILERFSAQQFPDLHSELNLSSLELGDSALYFCASSEGHTTNTGELFFGEGSRLTVL.

The V gene is TRBV5-4, the J gene TRBJ2-2, with 7 bases identical to TRBD1. The CDR3 runs to 15 residues. CDR1 is SGHNT and CDR2 is YYREEE in the germline V gene (reference sequence). The junction had 5 bases not matched to a gene; V was cut back by 2 bases and J by 4 bases. CDR3 sequence (DNA): TGTGCCAGCAGCTTAACAGGGGTGCGCACCGGGGAGCTGTTTTTT. It is translated as CASSLTGVRTGELFF.

The chain uses TRBV7-2 and TRBJ2-1, with 7 bases aligning to TRBD2. The CDR3 covers 15 residues. CDR1 SGHTA and CDR2 FQGNSA come from the germline V gene. V gave up 0 bases and J gave up 2 bases; unmatched junction bases: 1. In nucleotides, the CDR3 is TGTGCCAGCAGCTTAGCGGGAGGGCCCTACAATGAGCAGTTCTTC. This gives the protein CASSLAGGPYNEQFF.